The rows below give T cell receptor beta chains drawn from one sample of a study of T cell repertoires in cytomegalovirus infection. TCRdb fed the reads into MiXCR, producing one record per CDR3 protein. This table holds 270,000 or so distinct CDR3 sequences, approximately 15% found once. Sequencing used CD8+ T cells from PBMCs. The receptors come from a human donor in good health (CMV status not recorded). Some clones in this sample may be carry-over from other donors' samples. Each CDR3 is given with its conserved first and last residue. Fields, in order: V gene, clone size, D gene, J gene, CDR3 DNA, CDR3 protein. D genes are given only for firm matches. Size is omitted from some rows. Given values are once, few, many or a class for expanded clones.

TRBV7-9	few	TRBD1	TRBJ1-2	TGTGCCAGCAGCCCAACAGGGGGGCCTAACTATGGCTACACCTTC	CASSPTGGPNYGYTF
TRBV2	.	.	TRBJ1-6	TGTGCCAGCAGTGAAAAGTCGAGCTCCTATAATTCACCCCTCCACTTT	CASSEKSSSYNSPLHF
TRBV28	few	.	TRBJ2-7	TGTGCCAGCAGCAACCGGCCGGGGCCCGCGCAGTACTTC	CASSNRPGPAQYF
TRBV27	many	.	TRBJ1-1	TGTGCCAGCAGTTCTCTTTCCAAGGGGCTGACTGAAGCTTTCTTT	CASSSLSKGLTEAFF
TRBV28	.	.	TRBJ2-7	TGTGCCAGCAGCCCGCTGAGCCTCTCCTACGAGCAGTACTTC	CASSPLSLSYEQYF
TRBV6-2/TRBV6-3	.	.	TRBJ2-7	TGTGCCAGCACCTCGGGACTCGGCTACGAGCAGTACTTC	CASTSGLGYEQYF
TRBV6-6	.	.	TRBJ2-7	TGTGCCAGCAGTGGGGCTTGGGCAGAAGTCTCCTACGAGCAGTACTTC	CASSGAWAEVSYEQYF
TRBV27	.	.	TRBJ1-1	TGTGCCAGCAGTTTATGGGCCGGGGCGGTCACTGAAGCTTTCTTT	CASSLWAGAVTEAFF
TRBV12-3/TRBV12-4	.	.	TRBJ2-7	TGTGCCAGCAGTTTCGCAGGGATGAAATCCTACGAGCAGTACTTC	CASSFAGMKSYEQYF
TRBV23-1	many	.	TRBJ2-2	TGCGCCAGCAGTCAACACAGGGGTACGGGGGGGATCCCCGCGAACACCGGGGAGCTGTTTTTT	CASSQHRGTGGIPANTGELFF
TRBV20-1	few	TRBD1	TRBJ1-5	TGCAGTGCCAAAGACAGGGCAGTAAATCAGCCCCAGCATTTT	CSAKDRAVNQPQHF
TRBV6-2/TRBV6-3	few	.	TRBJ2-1	TGTGCCAGCAGTTACCTGGGGTTCTCCTACAATGAGCAGTTCTTC	CASSYLGFSYNEQFF
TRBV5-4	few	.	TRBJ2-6	TGTGCCAGCAGCCCCGCGGGGTCCATAACCCGCTCTGGGGCCAACGTCCTGACTTTC	CASSPAGSITRSGANVLTF
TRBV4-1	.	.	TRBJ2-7	TGCGCCAGCGGCCCCCGGGACACCGCCTACGAGCAGTACTTC	CASGPRDTAYEQYF
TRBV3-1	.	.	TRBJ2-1	TGTGCCAGCAGCCAAGACAAGGGCCTCTCCTACAATGAGCAGTTCTTC	CASSQDKGLSYNEQFF
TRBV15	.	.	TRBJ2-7	TGTGTCACCAGCAGAGGACGGGAGTACTACGAGCAGTACTTC	CVTSRGREYYEQYF
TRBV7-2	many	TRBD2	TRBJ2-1	TGTGCCAGCAGCTCCCTCCCCCCGACTAGCGGGGGGGCCTACAATGAGCAGTTCTTC	CASSSLPPTSGGAYNEQFF
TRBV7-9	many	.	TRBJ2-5	TGTGCCAGCAGCCCCCCTGGGGCTACCGAAGAGACCCAGTACTTC	CASSPPGATEETQYF
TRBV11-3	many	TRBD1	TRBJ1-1	TGTGCCAGCAGCTCCCGGACAGGAGAAGAAGCTTTCTTT	CASSSRTGEEAFF
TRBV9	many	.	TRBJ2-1	TGTGCCAGCAGCGACTCTAGGAGCACTGAGCAGTTCTTC	CASSDSRSTEQFF
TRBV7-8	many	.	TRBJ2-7	TGTGCCAGCAGCTTAGGGGTGACAGGACCCTACGAGCAGTACTTC	CASSLGVTGPYEQYF
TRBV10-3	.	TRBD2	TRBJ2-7	TGTGCCACGGCCTCGGGACTAGCGGGGGGGGCAGCCTACGAGCAGTACTTC	CATASGLAGGAAYEQYF
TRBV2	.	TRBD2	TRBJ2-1	TGTGCCAGCAGTGGGTCGGGACTAGCTCCCCACAATGAGCAGTTCTTC	CASSGSGLAPHNEQFF
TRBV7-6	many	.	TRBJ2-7	TGTGCCAGCAGCAGACGGGACCGCTCCTACGAGCAGTACTTC	CASSRRDRSYEQYF
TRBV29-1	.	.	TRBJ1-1	TGCAGCGTCGACGCCCCGGTGGGGTATGGAGCTTTCTTT	CSVDAPVGYGAFF
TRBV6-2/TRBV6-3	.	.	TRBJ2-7	TGTGCCAGCAGTTACTCAGGGATATCCTACGAGCAGTACTTC	CASSYSGISYEQYF
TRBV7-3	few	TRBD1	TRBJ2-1	TGTGCCAGCAGCTCCCCCCGGGACAGCTACAATGAGCAGTTCTTC	CASSSPRDSYNEQFF
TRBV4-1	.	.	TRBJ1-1	TGCGCCAGCAGCCCAGACTCTAGGAACACTGAAGCTTTCTTT	CASSPDSRNTEAFF
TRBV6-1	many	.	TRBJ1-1	TGTGCCAGCAGTCCTACCGAACCTGATACCATGAACACTGAAGCTTTCTTT	CASSPTEPDTMNTEAFF
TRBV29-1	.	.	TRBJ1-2	TGCAGCGGGCTATTGGGAACTCCGAACTATGGCTACACCTTC	CSGLLGTPNYGYTF
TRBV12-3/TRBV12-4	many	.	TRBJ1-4	TGTGCCAGCAGTTTCGGTTTCGCCACCAGAGAAGAAAAACTGTTTTTT	CASSFGFATREEKLFF
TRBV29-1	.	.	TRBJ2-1	TGCAGCGTTAAGGGGGAGATCTCCTACAATGAGCAGTTCTTC	CSVKGEISYNEQFF
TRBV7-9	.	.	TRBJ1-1	TGTGCCAGCAGCGGTGGAACTCGGGGGGGGTTGAACACTGAAGCTTTCTTT	CASSGGTRGGLNTEAFF
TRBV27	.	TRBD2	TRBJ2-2	TGTGCCAGCAGTTTAGTGTTCGGCGGGGGGACGACCGGGGAGCTGTTTTTT	CASSLVFGGGTTGELFF
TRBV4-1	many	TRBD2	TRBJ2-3	TGCGCCAGCAGCCAAAGGTGGCTAGCGGGCCTCACAGATACGCAGTATTTT	CASSQRWLAGLTDTQYF
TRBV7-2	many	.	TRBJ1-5	TGTGCCAGCAGCTTAGGTCAGTCCAGGTATAGCAATCAGCCCCAGCATTTT	CASSLGQSRYSNQPQHF
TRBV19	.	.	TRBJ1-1	TGTGCCAGTTCCGATAGGGGGGCGACGGACCCGCCGGAAGCTTTCTTT	CASSDRGATDPPEAFF
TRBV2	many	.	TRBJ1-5	TGTGCGACCGGGGGCATTGACAATCAGCCCCAGCATTTT	CATGGIDNQPQHF
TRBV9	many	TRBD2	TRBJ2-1	TGTGCCAGCAGCGTAGTGGCTAGCGGGACGCCTTCCTACAATGAGCAGTTCTTC	CASSVVASGTPSYNEQFF
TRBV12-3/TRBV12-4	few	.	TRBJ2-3	TGTGCCAGCAGTTTGGTTGATCATAGGGTGGCAGATACGCAGTATTTT	CASSLVDHRVADTQYF
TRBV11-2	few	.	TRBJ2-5	TGTGCCAGCAGCGATGAGACTGGGGCTGAAGAGACCCAGTACTTC	CASSDETGAEETQYF
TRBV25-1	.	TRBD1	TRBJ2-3	TGTGCCAGCAGTGAATTTTGGGTGACAGGGGGCGCAGATACGCAGTATTTT	CASSEFWVTGGADTQYF
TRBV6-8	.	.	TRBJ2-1	TGTGCCAGCAGTTACGGGGCGGAGACTTCCTACAATGAGCAGTTCTTC	CASSYGAETSYNEQFF
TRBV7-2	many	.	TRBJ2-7	TGTGCCAGCAGCTACCTCCCGGGCGGGTACGAGCAGTACTTC	CASSYLPGGYEQYF
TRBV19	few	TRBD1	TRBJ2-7	TGTGCCAGTAGTATGGGACCGCCGGGACAGGGCCACGAGCAGTACTTC	CASSMGPPGQGHEQYF
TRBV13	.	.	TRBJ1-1	TGTGCCAGCACCGGGACGTCGAACACTGAAGCTCTCTTT	CASTGTSNTEALF
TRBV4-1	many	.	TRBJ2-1	TGCGCCAGCAGCCAAGAGGCCCTCTCAAATGAGCAGTTCTTC	CASSQEALSNEQFF
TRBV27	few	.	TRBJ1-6	TGTGCCAGCAGTTTAATCCAGCTAGGTTCACCCCTCCACTTT	CASSLIQLGSPLHF